This T cell receptor (beta chain) came from a study of control samples from healthy donors and cancer patients. Some clones are missing from TCRdb's copy, which holds only in-frame ones; the method was immunoSEQ multiplex PCR. The sample shows 140,000 or so clones, roughly 94% of them seen only once. Germline V gene lookup returns CDR1 SGHTA and CDR2 FQGNSA. With V trimmed by 2 bases and J by 10 bases, 12 bases remained unmatched. The CDR3 runs to 16 residues. The J gene is TRBJ2-1, the V gene TRBV7-2, with TRBD2 matching over 9 bases. The TCR comes from a man in his sixties with colorectal cancer. The specimen sequenced was PBMCs. CDR3 residues: CASSLSSGGTQYEQFF. CDR3 DNA: TGTGCCAGCAGCTTAAGCAGCGGGGGGACACAATACGAGCAGTTCTTC.